The following is a T cell receptor (beta chain) sequence with its context. The antigen remains unidentified. Original processing methods: ImmunoSEQ only sent back junction sequences with no quality scores, so filtering was done differently. TCRdb's copy holds only in-frame clones and misses some; the assay was immunoSEQ multiplex PCR. V, J and clone size were drawn from that table, and D and trimming were deduced from the DNA. In the table there are approximately 840,000 clones, around 96% of which are singletons. The sample originates from a study of shared clonotypes between healthy human individuals. Whole-study results and caveats: Clonotypes which were not shared had lower generation probabilities than clonotypes that all four donors shared.

Positive CCR7 selection of CD45RO-negative cells yielded the naive CD8 cells, and terminally differentiated effector memory CD45RA+ cells were excluded. Recent acute infections and vaccinations were absent in the healthy HIV-negative adult donors. The V and J ends lost 3 bases and 1 base respectively, with 6 bases between them. Per the germline V gene, CDR1 is MNHEY and CDR2 is SMNVEV (reference sequence). The CDR3 is made up of 14 amino acids. The sample consisted of naive CD8+ T cells sorted from blood. The receptor comes from a man under 40 in good health. V is TRBV27 and J is TRBJ2-2; no reliable D call. This CDR3 reads CASSLTVNTGELFF. The CDR3 nucleotides are TGTGCCAGCAGTTTGACGGTGAACACCGGGGAGCTGTTTTTT.